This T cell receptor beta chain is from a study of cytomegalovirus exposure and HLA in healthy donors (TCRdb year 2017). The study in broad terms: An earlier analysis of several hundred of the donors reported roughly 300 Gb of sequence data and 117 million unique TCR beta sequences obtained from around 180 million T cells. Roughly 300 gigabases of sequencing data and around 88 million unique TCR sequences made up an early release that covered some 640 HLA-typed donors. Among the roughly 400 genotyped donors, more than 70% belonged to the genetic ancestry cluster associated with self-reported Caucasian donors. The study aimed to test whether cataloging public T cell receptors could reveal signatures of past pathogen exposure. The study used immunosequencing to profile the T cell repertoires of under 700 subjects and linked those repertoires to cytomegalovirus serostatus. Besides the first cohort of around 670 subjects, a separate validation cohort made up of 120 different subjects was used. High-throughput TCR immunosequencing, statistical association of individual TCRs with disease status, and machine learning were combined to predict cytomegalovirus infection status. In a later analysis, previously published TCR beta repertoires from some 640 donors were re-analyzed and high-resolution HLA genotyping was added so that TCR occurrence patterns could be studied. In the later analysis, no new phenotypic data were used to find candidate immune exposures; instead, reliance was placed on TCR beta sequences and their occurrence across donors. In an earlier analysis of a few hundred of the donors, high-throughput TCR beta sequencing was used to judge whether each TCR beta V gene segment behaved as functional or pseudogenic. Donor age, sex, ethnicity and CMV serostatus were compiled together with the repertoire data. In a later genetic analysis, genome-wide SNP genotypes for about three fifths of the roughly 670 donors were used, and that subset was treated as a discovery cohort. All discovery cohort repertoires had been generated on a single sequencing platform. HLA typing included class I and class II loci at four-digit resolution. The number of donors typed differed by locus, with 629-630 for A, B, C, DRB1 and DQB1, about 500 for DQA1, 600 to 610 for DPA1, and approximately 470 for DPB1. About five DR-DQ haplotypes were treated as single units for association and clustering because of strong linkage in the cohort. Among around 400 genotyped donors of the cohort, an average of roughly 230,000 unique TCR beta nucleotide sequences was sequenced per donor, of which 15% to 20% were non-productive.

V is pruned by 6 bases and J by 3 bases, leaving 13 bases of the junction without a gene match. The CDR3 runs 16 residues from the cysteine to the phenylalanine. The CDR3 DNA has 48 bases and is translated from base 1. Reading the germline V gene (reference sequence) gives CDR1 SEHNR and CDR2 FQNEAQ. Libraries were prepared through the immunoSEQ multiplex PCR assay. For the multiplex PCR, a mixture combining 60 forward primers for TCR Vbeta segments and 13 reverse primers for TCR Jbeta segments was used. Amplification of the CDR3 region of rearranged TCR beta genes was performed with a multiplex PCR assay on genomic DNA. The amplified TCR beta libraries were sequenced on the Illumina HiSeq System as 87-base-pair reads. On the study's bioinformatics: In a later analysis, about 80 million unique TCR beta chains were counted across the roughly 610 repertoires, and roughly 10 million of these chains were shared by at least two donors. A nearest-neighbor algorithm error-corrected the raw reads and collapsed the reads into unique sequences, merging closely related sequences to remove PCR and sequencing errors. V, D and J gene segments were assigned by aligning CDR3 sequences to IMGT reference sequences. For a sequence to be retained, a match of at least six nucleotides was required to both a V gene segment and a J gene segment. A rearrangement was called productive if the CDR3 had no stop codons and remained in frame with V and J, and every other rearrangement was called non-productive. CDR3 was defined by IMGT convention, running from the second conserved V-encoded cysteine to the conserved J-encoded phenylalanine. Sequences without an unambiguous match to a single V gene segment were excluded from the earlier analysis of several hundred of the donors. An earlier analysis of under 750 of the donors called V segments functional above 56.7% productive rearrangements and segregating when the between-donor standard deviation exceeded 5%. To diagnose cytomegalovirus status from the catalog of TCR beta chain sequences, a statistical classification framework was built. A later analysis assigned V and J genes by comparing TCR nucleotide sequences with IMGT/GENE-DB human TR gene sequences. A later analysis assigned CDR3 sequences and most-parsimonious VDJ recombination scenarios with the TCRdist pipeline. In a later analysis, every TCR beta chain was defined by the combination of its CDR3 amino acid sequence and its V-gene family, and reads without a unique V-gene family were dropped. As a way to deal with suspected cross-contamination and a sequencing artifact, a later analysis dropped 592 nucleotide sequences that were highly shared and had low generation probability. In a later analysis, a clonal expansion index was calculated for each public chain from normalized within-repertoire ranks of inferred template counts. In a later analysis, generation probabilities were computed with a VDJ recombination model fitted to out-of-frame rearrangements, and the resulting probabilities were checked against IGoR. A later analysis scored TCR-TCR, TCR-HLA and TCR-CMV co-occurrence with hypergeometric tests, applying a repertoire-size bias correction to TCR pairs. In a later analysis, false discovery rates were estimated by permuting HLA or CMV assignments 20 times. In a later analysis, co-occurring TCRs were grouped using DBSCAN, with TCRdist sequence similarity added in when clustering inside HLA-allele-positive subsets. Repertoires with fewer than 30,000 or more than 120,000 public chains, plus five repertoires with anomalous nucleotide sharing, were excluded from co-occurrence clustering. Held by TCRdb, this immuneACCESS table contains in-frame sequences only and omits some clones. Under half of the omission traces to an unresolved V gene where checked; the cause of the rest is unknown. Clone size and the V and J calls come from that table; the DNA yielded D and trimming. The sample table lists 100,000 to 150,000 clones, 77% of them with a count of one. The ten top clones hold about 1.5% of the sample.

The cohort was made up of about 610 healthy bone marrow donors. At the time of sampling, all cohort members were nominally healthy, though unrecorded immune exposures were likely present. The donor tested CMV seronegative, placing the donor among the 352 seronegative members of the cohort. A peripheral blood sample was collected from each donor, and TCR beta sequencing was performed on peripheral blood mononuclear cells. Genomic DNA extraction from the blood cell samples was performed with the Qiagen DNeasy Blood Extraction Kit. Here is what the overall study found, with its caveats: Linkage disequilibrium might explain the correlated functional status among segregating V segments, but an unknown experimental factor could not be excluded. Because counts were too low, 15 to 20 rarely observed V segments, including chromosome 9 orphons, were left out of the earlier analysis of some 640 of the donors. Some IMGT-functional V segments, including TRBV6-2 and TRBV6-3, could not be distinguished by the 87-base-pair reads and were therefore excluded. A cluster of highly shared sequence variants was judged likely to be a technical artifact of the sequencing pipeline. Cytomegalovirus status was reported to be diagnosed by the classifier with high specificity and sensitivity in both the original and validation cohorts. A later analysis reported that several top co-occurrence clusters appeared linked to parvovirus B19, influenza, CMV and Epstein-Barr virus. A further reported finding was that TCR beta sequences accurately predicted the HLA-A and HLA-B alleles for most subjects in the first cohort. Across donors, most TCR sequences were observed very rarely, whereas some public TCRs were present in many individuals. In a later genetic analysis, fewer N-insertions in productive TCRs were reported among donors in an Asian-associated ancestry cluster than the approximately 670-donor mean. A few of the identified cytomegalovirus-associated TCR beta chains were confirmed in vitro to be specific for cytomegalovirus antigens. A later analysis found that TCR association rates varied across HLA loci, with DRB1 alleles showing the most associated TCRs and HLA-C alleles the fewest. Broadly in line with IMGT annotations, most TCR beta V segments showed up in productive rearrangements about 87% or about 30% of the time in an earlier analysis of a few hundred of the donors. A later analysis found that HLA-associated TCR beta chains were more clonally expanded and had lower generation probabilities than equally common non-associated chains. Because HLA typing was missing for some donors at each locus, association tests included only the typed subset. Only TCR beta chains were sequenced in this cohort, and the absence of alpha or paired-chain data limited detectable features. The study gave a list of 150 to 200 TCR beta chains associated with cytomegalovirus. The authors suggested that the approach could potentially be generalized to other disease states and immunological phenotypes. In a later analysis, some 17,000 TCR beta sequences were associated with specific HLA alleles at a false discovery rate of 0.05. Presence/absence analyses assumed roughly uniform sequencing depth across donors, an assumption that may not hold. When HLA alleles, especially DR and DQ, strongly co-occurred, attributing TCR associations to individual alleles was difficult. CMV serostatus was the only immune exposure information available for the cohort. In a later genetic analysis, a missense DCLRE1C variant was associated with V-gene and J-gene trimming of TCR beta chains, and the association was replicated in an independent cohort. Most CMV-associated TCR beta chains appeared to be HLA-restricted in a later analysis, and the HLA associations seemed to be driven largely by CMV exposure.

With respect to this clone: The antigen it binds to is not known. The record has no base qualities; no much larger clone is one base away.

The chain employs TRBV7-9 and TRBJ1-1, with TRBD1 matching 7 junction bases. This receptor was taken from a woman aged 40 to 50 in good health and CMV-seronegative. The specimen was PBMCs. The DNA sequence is TGTGCCAGCAGTCCAGACAGGGTAATAAGGGACACTGAAGCTTTCTTT. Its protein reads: CASSPDRVIRDTEAFF.